This T cell receptor beta chain was captured by sequencing in a study of post-analysis software for immune sequencing data. As for the study in general: Recorded subtypes: relapsing-remitting, secondary progressive, progressive-relapsing; some patients unannotated. Regarding the study as a whole: TRBV5-6, TRBV5-1 and TRBV20-1 were among four or five TRBV segments more frequent in patients than controls. F measure showed strong co-clustering of same-batch samples.

J lost 7 bases, V lost 0 bases, and 5 bases had no gene match. The CDR3 covers 16 residues. CDR1 LGHDT and CDR2 YNNKEL come from the germline V gene (reference sequence). As regards this clonotype: As yet, its antigen is unknown.

The TCR beta cDNA libraries contained unique molecular identifiers. MiXCR, run by TCRdb on the PCR reads, gives a single entry per CDR3 protein. The sample lists about 680,000 distinct CDR3 sequences, 59% seen once, with about 11% in the top ten. Sequences were obtained from blood. The sequence was obtained from a girl aged 2 to 9 with multiple sclerosis. The rearrangement uses TRBV3-1 and TRBJ2-1; 11 nucleotides line up with TRBD2. In DNA, the CDR3 is TGTGCCAGCAGCCAAGAAGGTAGCGGGAGGGGGAATGAGCAGTTCTTC. Translated, it gives CASSQEGSGRGNEQFF.